The clone carrying this TCR beta chain was seen only a few times. What it binds is not known. Expressed TCRB transcripts were sequenced because the entire RNA isolate underwent reverse transcription. The repertoire was sequenced with immunoSEQ multiplex PCR; TCRdb's copy has only in-frame clones and lacks some. The repertoire has around 130,000 clones, about 10% of them found once; the top ten carry approximately 0.7%. Every single donor gave one heparinised blood draw, and these averaged around 110 mL. Stem cell-like memory, regulatory, central memory and naive CD4+ cells were sorted via CD45RO/CCR7/CD25/CD127/CD95/CD27. The data belong to a study of beta chain features in type 1 diabetes. Points from the study as a whole: There were fewer insertions and more deletions at the VDJ junctions of type 1 diabetes patients. Researchers reported that naive, central memory and Treg TCRB repertoires appeared more similar in patients than in healthy donors. TCRB CDR3s were moderately but significantly shorter in Type 1 diabetes patients in all four CD4+ subsets.

Source material: central memory CD4+ T cells from blood. This receptor was identified in a man in his thirties or forties with type 1 diabetes.

As DNA, the CDR3 is TGCAGCGTTGAGGTACCTGGGCCCGGTGAAGCTTTCTTT. Its translation is CSVEVPGPGEAFF. The V call is TRBV29-1, the J call TRBJ1-1, with D hard to call. Germline V CDR1 and CDR2: SQVTM, ANQGSEA. Trimming cost V 3 bases and J 7 bases, with 15 bases left between them. The CDR3 length is 13 residues. Filled out from reference TRBV29-1 and TRBJ1-1, the complete variable domain reads SAVISQKPSRDICQRGTSLTIQCQVDSQVTMMFWYRQQPGQSLTLIATANQGSEATYESGFVIDKFPISRPNLTFSTLTVSNMSPEDSSIYLCSVEVPGPGEAFFGQGTRLTVV.